This is a list of T cell receptor beta chains from one sample in a study of shared clonotypes between healthy human individuals. Method: immunoSEQ multiplex PCR; TCRdb's copy keeps in-frame clones and lacks some. The sample consists of around 2.1 million clones, roughly 91% of them appearing once. Sample: naive CD8+ T cells from PBMCs. These receptors originate from a man aged 18 to 29 in good health. Some clones in this sample may be carry-over from other donors' samples. Both conserved end residues are trimmed from each CDR3.

V gene,J gene,CDR3 protein
TRBV7-3,TRBJ2-3,ASSAGTGGDTQY
TRBV27,TRBJ2-7,ASRLGGLSYEQY
TRBV29-1,TRBJ1-5,SVGEGGFNQPQH
TRBV28,TRBJ2-7,ASNPRRSYEQY
TRBV5-4,TRBJ2-3,ASSSLRRDGSTDTQY
TRBV6-6,TRBJ2-7,ASSEPDRRSYEQY
TRBV28,TRBJ1-2,ASSDGQGRKYGYT
TRBV9,TRBJ2-7,ASSAGGGLEQY
TRBV6-5,TRBJ2-1,ASSYSVGETGNEQF
TRBV14,TRBJ1-4,ASSPGQGDYLGSKLF
TRBV4-3,TRBJ1-5,ASSQDLLGGGSNQPQH
TRBV9,TRBJ1-2,ASSNPDRERGYYGYT
TRBV28,TRBJ1-5,ASSSLVSQPQH
TRBV18,TRBJ2-7,ASSPDNYEQY
TRBV29-1,TRBJ1-1,SVPGQGANEAF
TRBV6-4,TRBJ2-3,ASSATSGSDTQY
TRBV19,TRBJ2-4,ASSDLLAKNIQY
TRBV10-1,TRBJ2-7,ASSETLAGETYEQY
TRBV27,TRBJ1-1,ASRHRGLTEAF
TRBV27,TRBJ2-1,ASSLGASYNEQF
TRBV19,TRBJ1-5,ASSHFGQLEPNQPQH
TRBV10-1,TRBJ1-1,ASSPRQGSNTEAF
TRBV28,TRBJ2-7,ASNSPGVSSVGGYEQY
TRBV29-1,TRBJ2-7,SVEGQSSYEQY
TRBV25-1,TRBJ2-5,ASGEPGLAVETQY
TRBV29-1,TRBJ2-1,SVLAGTSGNEQF
TRBV27,TRBJ1-1,ASSSGPGSGVAEAF
TRBV2,TRBJ2-1,ASSGIWGLDEQF
TRBV7-9,TRBJ2-3,ASSSLAGVRGDTQY
TRBV28,TRBJ2-1,ASSLGRRHLGGGEQF
TRBV27,TRBJ1-2,ASTRGGGSYGYT
TRBV28,TRBJ2-7,ASSFWGRTNYEQY
TRBV13,TRBJ1-4,ASSSGQDQLTNEKLF
TRBV28,TRBJ1-1,ASRIDRGVTEAF
TRBV14,TRBJ1-1,ASTPGGPVAF
TRBV2,TRBJ1-2,ASSEGHYGYT
TRBV7-9,TRBJ2-2,ASSQDAAEIGAGELF
TRBV27,TRBJ2-7,ASSPSGGEVSYEQY
TRBV4-1,TRBJ2-1,ASQKGSLLNEQF
TRBV5-4,TRBJ1-1,ASSLGRGWTEAF